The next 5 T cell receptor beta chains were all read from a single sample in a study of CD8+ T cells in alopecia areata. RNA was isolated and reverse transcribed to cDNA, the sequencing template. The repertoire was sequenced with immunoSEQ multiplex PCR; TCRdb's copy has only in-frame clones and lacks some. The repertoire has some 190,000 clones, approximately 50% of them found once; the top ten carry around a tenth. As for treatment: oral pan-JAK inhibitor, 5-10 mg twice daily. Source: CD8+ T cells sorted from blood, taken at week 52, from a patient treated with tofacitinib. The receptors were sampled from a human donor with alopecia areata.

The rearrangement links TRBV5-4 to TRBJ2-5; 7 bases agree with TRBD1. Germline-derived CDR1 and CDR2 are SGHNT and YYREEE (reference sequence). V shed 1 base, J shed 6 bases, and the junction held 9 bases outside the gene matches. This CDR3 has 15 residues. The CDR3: CASSLQVGTEKTQYF. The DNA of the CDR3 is TGTGCCAGCAGCTTGCAGGTCGGGACAGAAAAGACCCAGTACTTC.

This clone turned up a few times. CDR3 region: CASVPGSSSYEQYF. CDR3 nucleotide sequence: TGTGCCAGCGTTCCTGGGTCGAGCTCCTACGAGCAGTACTTC. The rearrangement links TRBV7-2 to TRBJ2-7; the D is unclear. Trimming removed 8 bases at V and 0 bases at J, with 14 bases between. The CDR3 loop spans 14 amino acids. Germline CDR1 and CDR2: SGHTA and FQGNSA.

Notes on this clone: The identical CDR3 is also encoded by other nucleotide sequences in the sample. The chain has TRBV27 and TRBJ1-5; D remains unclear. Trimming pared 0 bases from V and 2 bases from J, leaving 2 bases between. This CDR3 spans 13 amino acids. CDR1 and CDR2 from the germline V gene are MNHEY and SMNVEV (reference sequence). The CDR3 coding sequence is TGTGCCAGCAGTTTATCCGGCAATCAGCCCCAGCATTTT. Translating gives CASSLSGNQPQHF.

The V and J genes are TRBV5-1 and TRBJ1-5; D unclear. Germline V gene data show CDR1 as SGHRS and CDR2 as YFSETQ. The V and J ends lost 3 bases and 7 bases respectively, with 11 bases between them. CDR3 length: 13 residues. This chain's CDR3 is CASSYEPGQPQHF. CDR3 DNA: TGCGCCAGCAGCTACGAACCAGGCCAGCCCCAGCATTTT.

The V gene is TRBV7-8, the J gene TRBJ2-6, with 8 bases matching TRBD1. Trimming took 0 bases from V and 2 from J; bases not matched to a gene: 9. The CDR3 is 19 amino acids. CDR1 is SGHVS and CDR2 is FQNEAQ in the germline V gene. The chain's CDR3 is CASSLAQGAFVAGANVLTF. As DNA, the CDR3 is TGTGCCAGCAGCTTAGCGCAGGGGGCGTTTGTGGCTGGGGCCAACGTCCTGACTTTC.